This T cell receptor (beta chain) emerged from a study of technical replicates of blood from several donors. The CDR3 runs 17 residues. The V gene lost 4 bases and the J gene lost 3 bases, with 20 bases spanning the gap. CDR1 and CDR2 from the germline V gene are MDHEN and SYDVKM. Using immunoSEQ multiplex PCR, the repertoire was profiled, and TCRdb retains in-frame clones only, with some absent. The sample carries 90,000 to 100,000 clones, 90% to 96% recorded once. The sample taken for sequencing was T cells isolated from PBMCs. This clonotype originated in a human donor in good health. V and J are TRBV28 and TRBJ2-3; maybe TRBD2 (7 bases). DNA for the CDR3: TGTGCCAGCAGTTCCCCGTCGGGGGGCCCTGTAACAGATACGCAGTATTTT. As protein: CASSSPSGGPVTDTQYF.